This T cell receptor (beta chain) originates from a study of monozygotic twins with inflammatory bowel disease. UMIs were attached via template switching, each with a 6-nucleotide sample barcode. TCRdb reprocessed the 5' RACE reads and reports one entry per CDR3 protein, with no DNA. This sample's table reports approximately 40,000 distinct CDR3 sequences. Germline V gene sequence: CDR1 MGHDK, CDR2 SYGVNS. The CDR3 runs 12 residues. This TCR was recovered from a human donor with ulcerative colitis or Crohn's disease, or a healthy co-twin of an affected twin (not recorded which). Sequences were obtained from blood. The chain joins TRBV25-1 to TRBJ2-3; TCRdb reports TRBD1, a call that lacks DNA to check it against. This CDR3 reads CASSSGAFTQYF. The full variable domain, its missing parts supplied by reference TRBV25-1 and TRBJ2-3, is EADIYQTPRYLVIGTGKKITLECSQTMGHDKMYWYQQDPGMELHLIHYSYGVNSTEKGDLSSESTVSRIRTEHFPLTLESARPSHTSQYLCASSSGAFTQYFGPGTRLTVL.